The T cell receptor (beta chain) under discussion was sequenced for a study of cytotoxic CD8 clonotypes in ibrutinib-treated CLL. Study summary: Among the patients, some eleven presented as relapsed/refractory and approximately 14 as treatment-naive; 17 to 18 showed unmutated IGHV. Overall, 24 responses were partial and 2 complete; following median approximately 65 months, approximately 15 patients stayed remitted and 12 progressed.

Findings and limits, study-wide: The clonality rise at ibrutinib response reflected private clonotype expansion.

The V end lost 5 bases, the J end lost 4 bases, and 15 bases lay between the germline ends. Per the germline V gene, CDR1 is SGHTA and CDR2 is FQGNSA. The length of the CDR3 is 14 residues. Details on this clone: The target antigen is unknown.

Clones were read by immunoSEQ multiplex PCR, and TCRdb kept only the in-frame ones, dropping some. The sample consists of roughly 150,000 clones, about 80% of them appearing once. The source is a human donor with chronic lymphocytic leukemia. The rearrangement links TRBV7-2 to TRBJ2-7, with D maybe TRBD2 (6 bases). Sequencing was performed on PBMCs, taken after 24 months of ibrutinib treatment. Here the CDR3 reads CASSVSGPIYEQYF. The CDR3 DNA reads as TGTGCCAGCAGCGTTAGCGGACCGATTTACGAGCAGTACTTC.